This is a list of T cell receptor beta chains from one sample in a study of blood T cell repertoires in COVID-19. TCRdb's table, derived via immunoSEQ multiplex PCR, lists solely in-frame clones and lacks some. The table records 90,000 to 140,000 clones, around 76% of them present only once. Sequenced: peripheral blood. The receptors stem from a woman in her seventies with acute or convalescent COVID-19. Both conserved end residues are part of each CDR3. The D gene is left open where the match is weak. Clone size, where shown, is once, few, many, or a class for clones that have expanded.

NA,NA,TRBJ1-6,TRBV5-1,CASSLVEDNSPLHF,TGCGCCAGCAGCTTGGTTGAGGATAATTCACCCCTCCACTTT
NA,NA,TRBJ2-5,TRBV12-3/TRBV12-4,CASSLSTQATQYF,TGTGCCAGCAGTTTGTCTACCCAAGCGACCCAGTACTTC
few,TRBD1,TRBJ1-3,TRBV18,CASSRRDRDSGNTIYF,TGTGCCAGCTCGCGCCGGGACAGGGACTCTGGAAACACCATATATTTT
NA,TRBD2,TRBJ2-5,TRBV7-2,CASSWSWQRGQETQYF,TGTGCCAGCAGCTGGTCATGGCAGCGGGGGCAAGAGACCCAGTACTTC
few,NA,TRBJ1-1,TRBV12-3/TRBV12-4,CASTSGAQAAFF,TGTGCCAGCACATCAGGGGCCCAGGCCGCTTTCTTT
NA,TRBD1,TRBJ1-6,TRBV5-8,CASSLQGRNSPLHF,TGTGCCAGCAGCCTACAGGGGCGTAATTCACCCCTCCACTTT
NA,NA,TRBJ1-2,TRBV3-1/TRBV3-2,CASSQVWGEGYTF,TGTGCCAGCAGCCAAGTGTGGGGGGAGGGCTACACCTTC
NA,TRBD1,TRBJ1-2,TRBV5-1,CASRGQGANFYGYTF,TGCGCCAGCCGGGGACAGGGGGCCAATTTCTATGGCTACACCTTC
NA,NA,TRBJ2-4,TRBV3-1/TRBV3-2,CASSRTLVGNIQYF,TGTGCCAGCAGCCGAACACTAGTGGGGAACATTCAGTACTTC
NA,NA,TRBJ2-7,TRBV28,CASSTGDKKYF,TGTGCCAGCAGTACTGGGGACAAGAAGTACTTC
NA,TRBD1,TRBJ2-1,TRBV5-5,CASSLVGQGYNEQFF,TGTGCCAGCAGCTTGGTGGGACAGGGCTACAATGAGCAGTTCTTC
few,TRBD2,TRBJ2-5,TRBV5-6,CASSLEGTSGGTQYF,TGTGCCAGCAGCTTGGAAGGGACTAGCGGTGGGACCCAGTACTTC
NA,TRBD1,TRBJ1-2,TRBV3-1/TRBV3-2,CASSPSGTDYGYTF,TGTGCCAGCAGCCCTTCCGGGACAGACTATGGCTACACCTTC
NA,TRBD1,TRBJ2-4,TRBV12-5,CASGRTGENIQYF,TGTGCTAGTGGGAGGACAGGGGAAAACATTCAGTACTTC
NA,NA,TRBJ1-3,TRBV7-9,CASSLDSSGNTIYF,TGTGCCAGCAGCTTAGACAGCTCTGGAAACACCATATATTTT
NA,TRBD1,TRBJ1-5,TRBV30,CAWRDRQGSQPQHF,TGTGCCTGGAGGGACCGACAGGGATCTCAGCCCCAGCATTTT
NA,TRBD1,TRBJ2-1,TRBV5-1,CASSFRTGGYNEQFF,TGCGCCAGCAGCTTTAGGACAGGGGGTTACAATGAGCAGTTCTTC
NA,TRBD1,TRBJ2-3,TRBV18,CASSPHRGDTQYF,TGTGCCAGCTCACCCCACAGGGGAGATACGCAGTATTTT
NA,TRBD1,TRBJ2-7,TRBV6-5,CASKNRDSSYEQYF,TGTGCCAGCAAGAACCGGGACAGCTCCTACGAGCAGTACTTC
NA,NA,TRBJ1-2,TRBV18,CASSQGLGGIGGYTF,TGTGCCAGCTCACAGGGTCTCGGGGGAATTGGAGGCTACACCTTC
NA,NA,TRBJ1-2,TRBV3-1/TRBV3-2,CASSQGTWLNYGYTF,TGTGCCAGCAGCCAAGGGACTTGGTTGAACTATGGCTACACCTTC
NA,TRBD1,TRBJ1-3,TRBV30,CAWSEGARGNTIYF,TGTGCCTGGAGTGAGGGGGCTCGTGGAAACACCATATATTTT
NA,NA,TRBJ2-5,TRBV30,CAWSQGLQETQYF,TGTGCCTGGAGTCAAGGACTGCAGGAGACCCAGTACTTC
NA,NA,TRBJ2-5,TRBV18,CASSPGHGGETQYF,TGTGCCAGCTCACCTGGGCATGGTGGGGAGACCCAGTACTTC
NA,NA,TRBJ1-5,TRBV6-5,CASSYSTLSQPQHF,TGTGCCAGCAGTTACTCGACATTGAGCCAGCCCCAGCATTTT
NA,NA,TRBJ1-1,TRBV28,CASSLPFDRRNTEAFF,TGTGCCAGCAGTTTACCCTTCGACAGGCGGAACACTGAAGCTTTCTTT
NA,NA,TRBJ1-2,TRBV5-1,CASSPIGGYGYTF,TGCGCCAGCAGCCCGATAGGGGGCTATGGCTACACCTTC
few,NA,TRBJ2-2,TRBV14,CASSHAKDRTTGELFF,TGTGCCAGCAGCCACGCAAAAGACAGGACCACCGGGGAGCTGTTTTTT
NA,TRBD1,TRBJ1-1,TRBV6-5,CASRYRGDLTEAFF,TGTGCCAGCAGGTACAGGGGCGACTTGACTGAAGCTTTCTTT
NA,NA,TRBJ2-7,TRBV11-2,CASSLDRTGKGRRTYEQYF,TGTGCCAGCAGCTTAGATCGAACAGGGAAGGGGCGACGGACCTACGAGCAGTACTTC
few,NA,TRBJ1-3,TRBV6-5,CASYSDGNTIYF,TGTGCCAGTTACAGTGATGGAAACACCATATATTTT
NA,TRBD2,TRBJ2-3,TRBV10-2,CASRFLAGGPTDTQYF,TGCGCCAGCAGATTTTTAGCGGGGGGGCCGACAGATACGCAGTATTTT
once,NA,TRBJ2-7,TRBV28,CASSPGQGLGEQYF,TGTGCCAGCAGCCCCGGGCAGGGCCTAGGCGAGCAGTACTTC
NA,NA,TRBJ2-1,TRBV2,CASSSGLSSYNEQFF,TGTGCCAGCAGTTCAGGGTTGAGCTCCTACAATGAGCAGTTCTTC
NA,TRBD1,TRBJ1-2,TRBV3-1/TRBV3-2,CASSLGQGVRGYTF,TGTGCCAGCAGTCTTGGACAGGGTGTGCGTGGCTACACCTTC
NA,TRBD1,TRBJ1-1,TRBV5-1,CASSLAQGAVGTEAFF,TGCGCCAGCAGCTTGGCCCAGGGGGCAGTGGGGACTGAAGCTTTCTTT
NA,NA,TRBJ2-5,TRBV19,CASSTTGMETQYF,TGTGCCAGTAGTACAACAGGGATGGAGACCCAGTACTTC
NA,NA,TRBJ1-5,TRBV6-2/TRBV6-3,CASSYSAQGNQPQHF,TGTGCCAGCAGTTACTCGGCGCAGGGGAATCAGCCCCAGCATTTT
NA,NA,TRBJ2-1,TRBV19,CASTASGTLGNEQFF,TGTGCCAGTACCGCCTCGGGGACTTTAGGGAATGAGCAGTTCTTC
NA,NA,TRBJ1-5,TRBV2,CASSGRHSNQPQHF,TGTGCCAGCAGTGGTAGACATAGCAATCAGCCCCAGCATTTT
few,NA,TRBJ2-1,TRBV5-1,CASSLFGTGNEQFF,TGCGCCAGCAGCTTGTTCGGTACGGGTAATGAGCAGTTCTTC
few,NA,TRBJ2-7,TRBV7-9,CASSLAASSEQYF,TGTGCCAGCAGCTTAGCGGCTTCAAGCGAGCAGTACTTC